Following are 18 T cell receptor beta chains from one sample sequenced in a study of OX40 agonist ivuxolimab in advanced cancers. Clones were sequenced by immunoSEQ multiplex PCR, and TCRdb holds only the in-frame ones, with some missing. Of around 67,000 clones listed, 80% to 85% were seen once; the top ten hold 6% to 9.5%. The input for sequencing was CD4+ or CD8+ T cells sorted from blood, taken in a trial of the OX40 agonist ivuxolimab. The receptors were gathered from an adult with an advanced solid tumor such as melanoma, head and neck, liver or kidney cancer.

This chain links TRBV9 with TRBJ2-1; D might be TRBD2 (6 bases). Trimming took off 6 bases at V and 8 bases at J, with 24 bases between the two ends. The CDR3 has 16 residues. The germline CDR1 and CDR2 sequences are SGDLS and YYNGEE. The CDR3 loop reads CASNPGLDMEGYEQFF. The CDR3 DNA reads as TGTGCCAGCAACCCTGGGTTGGATATGGAGGGATATGAGCAGTTCTTC.

The V call is TRBV28, the J call TRBJ1-1; D gene uncertain. The CDR3 extends over 16 amino acids. The germline V gene encodes CDR1 MDHEN and CDR2 SYDVKM. V dropped 2 bases and J dropped 0 bases, with 13 bases sitting between them. Here the CDR3 DNA reads TGTGCCAGCAGTTTACCAGGAGCCTCGGTGAACACTGAAGCTTTCTTT. Amino acid sequence: CASSLPGASVNTEAFF.

The V and J genes are TRBV7-2 and TRBJ1-5, with a tentative D call TRBD1 (5 bases). CDR3 length: 13 amino acids. V lost 3 bases to trimming and J lost 7 bases, with 10 bases between them. Germline V gene sequence: CDR1 SGHTA, CDR2 FQGNSA. The CDR3 region has the DNA TGTGCCAGCAGCTTTGTAGGGGCCCAGCCCCAGCATTTT. Amino acid sequence: CASSFVGAQPQHF.

At least ten counts were recorded for this clone. This chain uses TRBV28 with TRBJ2-6, with D possibly TRBD1 on 5 matching bases. The CDR3 runs 17 residues. The V gene lost 7 bases and the J gene lost 0 bases, with 16 bases spanning the gap. Germline CDR1 reads MDHEN; CDR2 reads SYDVKM. CDR3 sequence (DNA): TGTGCCAGCAAAGGGGAACAGTTCTTCTCTGGGGCCAACGTCCTGACTTTC. Its protein product is CASKGEQFFSGANVLTF.

The chain links TRBV29-1 to TRBJ1-2; unclear D gene. The CDR3 contains 12 residues. Germline CDR1 SQVTM, CDR2 ANQGSEA. The ends were cut back, 5 bases at V and 1 base at J, with 8 bases in the middle. CDR3 in DNA: TGCAGCGTTTCCCTGGGTAACTATGGCTACACCTTC. Residues: CSVSLGNYGYTF. Looking up the rest from reference TRBV29-1 and TRBJ1-2 gives the full variable domain: SAVISQKPSRDICQRGTSLTIQCQVDSQVTMMFWYRQQPGQSLTLIATANQGSEATYESGFVIDKFPISRPNLTFSTLTVSNMSPEDSSIYLCSVSLGNYGYTFGSGTRLTVV.

The chain employs TRBV5-1 and TRBJ1-2; D is possibly TRBD1 (6 bases). V was pared by 6 bases and J by 8 bases, with 11 bases between. CDR1 is SGHRS and CDR2 is YFSETQ in the germline V gene. The CDR3 is 11 residues long. The CDR3 DNA is TGCGCCAGCAAGGGGGGCTGGGGCTACACCTTC. It specifies CASKGGWGYTF.

This rearrangement joins TRBV7-2 to TRBJ2-1; 8 bases map to TRBD1. Looked up from germline, CDR1 is SGHTA and CDR2 is FQGNSA. The CDR3 runs 14 residues. V dropped 4 bases and J dropped 4; count of bases not matched to a gene: 3. The CDR3 sequence is CASSSRGPYNEQFF. In DNA, the CDR3 is TGTGCCAGCAGCTCCAGGGGGCCATACAATGAGCAGTTCTTC.

This sequence joins TRBV28 and TRBJ2-7; 7 nucleotides match TRBD2. V shed 3 bases, J shed 2 bases, and the junction held 7 bases outside the gene matches. The CDR3 covers 15 residues. Germline assignment: CDR1 MDHEN and CDR2 SYDVKM. CDR3 nucleotides: TGTGCCAGCAGTTTCTGGCGGGGGTTTACCTACGAGCAGTACTTC. Translating gives CASSFWRGFTYEQYF.

Only a few counts were recorded for this clone. The chain uses TRBV7-9 and TRBJ2-4, with 8 positions matching TRBD1. V gave up 1 base and J gave up 0 bases; unmatched junction bases: 11. In germline, CDR1 is SEHNR, CDR2 FQNEAQ (reference sequence). CDR3 length: 19 amino acids. The CDR3 bases are TGTGCCAGCAGCTTAGGTTTCAGGGGGCGAGGTCTAGCCAAAAACATTCAGTACTTC. Translating gives CASSLGFRGRGLAKNIQYF.

This chain joins TRBV10-3 and TRBJ1-1, with a tentative D call TRBD1 (6 bases). CDR3 length equals 15 residues. Trimming removed 4 bases from V and 4 bases from J, with 16 bases in between. Looked up from germline, CDR1 is ENHRY and CDR2 is SYGVKD. The CDR3 region has the DNA TGTGCCATCAGTGCGGCCGGGGGCGGTATCACTGAAGCTTTCTTT. Residues: CAISAAGGGITEAFF.

The chain combines TRBV7-9 with TRBJ2-1, with D maybe TRBD1 (6 bases). V was trimmed by 1 base and J by 9 bases, leaving 19 bases between them. CDR1 is SEHNR and CDR2 is FQNEAQ in the germline V gene (reference sequence). The CDR3 totals 16 residues. CDR3 residues: CASSLGVRTQGSEQFF. The CDR3 DNA reads TGTGCCAGCAGCTTAGGGGTCCGGACCCAGGGGAGTGAGCAGTTCTTC.

The gene calls are TRBV28 and TRBJ2-5; D call uncertain. CDR1 and CDR2 from the germline V gene are MDHEN and SYDVKM. The V gene lost 2 bases and the J gene lost 5 bases, with 15 bases spanning the gap. This CDR3 region has 15 residues. CDR3 sequence reads: CASSLNSPGWETQYF. CDR3 coding DNA: TGTGCCAGCAGTTTAAATTCCCCAGGTTGGGAGACCCAGTACTTC.

J is TRBJ1-6 and V is TRBV27; D is unclear. Trimming removed 2 bases at V and 7 bases at J, with 12 bases between. The CDR3 covers 15 residues. Germline-derived CDR1 and CDR2 are MNHEY and SMNVEV (reference sequence). The CDR3 sequence is CASSLRGLENSPLHF. Here the CDR3 DNA reads TGTGCCAGCAGTTTACGAGGATTGGAAAATTCACCCCTCCACTTT.

V is TRBV6-5 and J is TRBJ2-3; 11 bases match TRBD2. The CDR3 is made up of 15 amino acids. Germline lookup yields CDR1 MNHEY and CDR2 SVGAGI. Losses at the gene ends were 3 bases for V and 3 bases for J; bases not matched to a gene: 2. This CDR3 is CASSYLAGGTDTQYF. Here the CDR3 DNA reads TGTGCCAGCAGTTATTTAGCGGGGGGGACAGATACGCAGTATTTT.

This clone was seen a handful of times. The chain joins TRBV19 to TRBJ2-3; perhaps TRBD2 as D (6 bases). Germline V lookup: CDR1 LNHDA, CDR2 SQIVND (reference sequence). This CDR3 comprises 14 residues. Trimming left V 8 bases short and J 0 bases short, with 12 bases between. CDR3 DNA sequence: TGTGCCAGTGCTGTCGGGGGTAGCACAGATACGCAGTATTTT. Residues: CASAVGGSTDTQYF. Together with reference TRBV19 and TRBJ2-3, the CDR3 gives the full variable domain: DGGITQSPKYLFRKEGQNVTLSCEQNLNHDAMYWYRQDPGQGLRLIYYSQIVNDFQKGDIAEGYSVSREKKESFPLTVTSAQKNPTAFYLCASAVGGSTDTQYFGPGTRLTVL.

This clone came up once. V gene TRBV5-8 combines with J gene TRBJ1-2; D unclear. CDR3 length: 15 residues. V was cut by 0 bases and J by 4 bases, with 13 bases left in between. Germline V gives CDR1 SGHTS, CDR2 YDEGEE. CDR3: CASSLGGLPSYGYTF. The CDR3 DNA sequence: TGTGCCAGCAGCTTGGGCGGGCTTCCCAGCTATGGCTACACCTTC.

The V gene is TRBV27, the J gene TRBJ2-5, with 7 nucleotides matching TRBD2. Trimming removed 4 bases from V and 6 bases from J; junction bases left unmatched: 5. There are 13 residues in the CDR3. CDR1 MNHEY and CDR2 SMNVEV come from the germline V gene (reference sequence). CDR3 DNA sequence: TGTGCCAGCAGTTCGACTAGCTTACAGACCCAGTACTTC. Translation gives CASSSTSLQTQYF.

The J gene is TRBJ1-6, the V gene TRBV7-9, with D possibly being TRBD1 (6 bases). Trimming took 5 bases from V and 5 from J, leaving 16 bases between them. Germline V gives CDR1 SEHNR, CDR2 FQNEAQ (reference sequence). There are 16 residues in the CDR3. DNA of the CDR3: TGTGCCAGCAGCCAACCGGGACACCGTAATAATTCACCCCTCCACTTT. It codes for CASSQPGHRNNSPLHF.